Described below is a single T cell receptor beta chain sequence and its context. What it binds is unknown. The PCR used 60 Vbeta and 13 Jbeta primers. Here immunoSEQ multiplex PCR was the method, and the copy in TCRdb shows in-frame clones only, minus some. The sample contains about 65,000 clones, around 77% of which appear only once. This entry is derived from a study of cytomegalovirus exposure and HLA in healthy donors. Regarding the study as a whole: Analysis was carried out at a later point, and it linked a missense DCLRE1C variant to TCR beta V- and J-gene trimming. Indistinguishable V segments, including TRBV6-2 and TRBV6-3, were excluded. With further analysis later on, most CMV-associated TCR beta chains appeared HLA-restricted.

Healthy donors of bone marrow made up the group. Trimming pared 7 bases from V and 5 bases from J, leaving 11 bases between. Germline-derived CDR1 and CDR2 are MNHNY and SVGAGI (reference sequence). The CDR3 runs 12 residues. The receptor was isolated from a woman aged 25 to 45 in good health and CMV-seronegative. The chain couples TRBV6-6 to TRBJ1-1; the D gene is possibly TRBD1 (5 bases). Sequencing was done on a sample of PBMCs. CDR3 nucleotides: TGTGCCAGCAACGGCAGGGTTACTGAAGCTTTCTTT. Translating gives CASNGRVTEAFF.